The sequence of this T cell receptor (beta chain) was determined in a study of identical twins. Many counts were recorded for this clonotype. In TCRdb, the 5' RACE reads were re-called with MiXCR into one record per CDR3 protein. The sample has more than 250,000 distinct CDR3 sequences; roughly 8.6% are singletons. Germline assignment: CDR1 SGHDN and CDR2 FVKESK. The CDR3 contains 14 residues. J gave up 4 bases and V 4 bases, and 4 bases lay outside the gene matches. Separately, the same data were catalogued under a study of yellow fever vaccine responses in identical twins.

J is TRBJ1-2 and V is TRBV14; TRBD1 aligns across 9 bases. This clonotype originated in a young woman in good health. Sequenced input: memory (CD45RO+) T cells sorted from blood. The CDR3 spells CASSPGQGGYGYTF. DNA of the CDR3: TGTGCCAGCAGCCCGGGACAGGGCGGCTATGGCTACACCTTC.